This TCR beta chain was identified in a study of blood T cell repertoires in COVID-19. In the study overall: Sample material is recorded as cDNA or gDNA derived from T cells, B-cell-depleted T cells, or PBMCs.

Participant age was roughly 18 to 90 years, and participants resided in 20 to 30 US areas. In germline, CDR1 is MNHEY, CDR2 SVGAGI. The CDR3 consists of 13 residues. J gave up 7 bases and V 10 bases, and 12 bases lay outside the gene matches. The table came from immunoSEQ multiplex PCR; TCRdb's copy has only in-frame clones and leaves some out. The sample lists some 510,000 clones; around nine tenths were seen once. The sequence derives from a middle-aged woman who had recovered from COVID-19. The specimen was PBMCs or T cells enriched from blood (not recorded which). This chain joins TRBV6-5 and TRBJ2-7, with 8 bases that match TRBD2. CDR3 DNA sequence: TGTGCCATCGAACCTATAAGCGGGGGTGAGCAGTACTTC. Protein sequence: CAIEPISGGEQYF.